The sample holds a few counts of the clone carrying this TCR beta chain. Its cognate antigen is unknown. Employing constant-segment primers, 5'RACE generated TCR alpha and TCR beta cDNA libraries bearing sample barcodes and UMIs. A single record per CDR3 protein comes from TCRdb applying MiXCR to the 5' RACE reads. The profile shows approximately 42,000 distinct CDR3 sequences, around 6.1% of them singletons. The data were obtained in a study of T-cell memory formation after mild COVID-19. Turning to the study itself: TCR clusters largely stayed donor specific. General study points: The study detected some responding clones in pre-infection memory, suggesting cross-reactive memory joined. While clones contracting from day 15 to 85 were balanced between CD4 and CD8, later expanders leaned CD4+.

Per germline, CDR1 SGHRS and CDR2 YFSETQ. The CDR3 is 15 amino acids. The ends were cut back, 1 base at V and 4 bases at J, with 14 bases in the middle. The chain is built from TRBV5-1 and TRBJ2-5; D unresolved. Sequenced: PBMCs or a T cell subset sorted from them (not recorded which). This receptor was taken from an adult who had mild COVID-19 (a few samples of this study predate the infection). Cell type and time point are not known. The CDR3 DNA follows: TGCGCCAGCAGCTTGTACACAGCCGATGGAGAGACCCAGTACTTC. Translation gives CASSLYTADGETQYF.